Here is one TCR beta chain with its context. The antigen is unknown. The data originate from a study of cytomegalovirus exposure and HLA in healthy donors. The primer mix had 60 Vbeta and 13 Jbeta primers. Some clones are missing from TCRdb's copy, which holds only in-frame ones; the method was immunoSEQ multiplex PCR. This sample's table has roughly 78,000 clones. Study-wide results and caveats: Listed as cytomegalovirus-associated were 164 TCR beta chains. Researchers reported from a later analysis that most CMV-associated TCR beta chains appeared HLA-restricted. Specificity of a few CMV-associated chains for CMV antigens was verified in vitro.

CDR1 and CDR2 (germline): MGHDK, SYGVNS. This CDR3 contains 13 residues. V gave up 4 bases and J gave up 6 bases, with 12 bases separating them. J is TRBJ1-1 and V is TRBV25-1; maybe TRBD1 (5 bases). The TCR originated in a boy aged 10-17 years in good health and CMV-seronegative. Source material: PBMCs. The CDR3 region is CASSVRDMPEAFF. CDR3 nucleotide sequence: TGTGCCAGCAGTGTCAGGGATATGCCTGAAGCTTTCTTT.